The next 22 T cell receptor beta chains were all read from a single sample in a study of cytomegalovirus exposure and HLA in healthy donors. The PCR was carried out with 60 Vbeta primers and 13 Jbeta primers. Repertoires were generated with immunoSEQ multiplex PCR, while TCRdb's copy carries only in-frame clones and drops some. The data contain 130,000 to 150,000 clones, 80% of them seen just once; the ten biggest clones take up just over 4.5%. Sequences were obtained from PBMCs. The receptor set was obtained from a man aged 40-50 years in good health and CMV-seronegative.

V usage is TRBV5-1 and J usage is TRBJ2-3; TRBD2 agrees at 13 bases. Germline V gene sequence: CDR1 SGHRS, CDR2 YFSETQ. CDR3 size: 19 residues. V dropped 4 bases and J dropped 9; count of bases not matched to a gene: 20. In nucleotides, the CDR3 is TGCGCCAGCAGCCCGGGACTAGCGGGGTCTTGGGCTCAAGGGGAAACGCAGTATTTT. Its translation is CASSPGLAGSWAQGETQYF.

The CDR3 DNA follows: TGTGCCAGCAGCCTAATTAGCGGGGGGCGGAGAACTGAAGCTTTCTTT. Its protein is CASSLISGGRRTEAFF. This chain connects TRBV9 to TRBJ1-1; tentative D call: TRBD1 (6 bases). Trimming took off 4 bases at V and 5 bases at J, with 21 bases between the two ends. From germline, CDR1 is SGDLS and CDR2 YYNGEE. This CDR3 spans 16 amino acids.

This chain links TRBV5-6 with TRBJ1-2; weak D call: TRBD1 (5 bases). Trimming took off 4 bases at V and 7 bases at J, with 11 bases between the two ends. This CDR3 has 12 residues. CDR1 is SGHDT and CDR2 is YYEEEE in the germline V gene. CDR3 region: CASSVRTIGYTF. The DNA for the CDR3 is TGTGCCAGCAGCGTGAGGACAATTGGCTACACCTTC.

The V gene is TRBV5-6, the J gene TRBJ2-1, with D possibly matching TRBD2 (6 bases). With 4 bases removed from V and 6 bases from J, the gap between germline ends came to 14 bases. Germline lookup yields CDR1 SGHDT and CDR2 YYEEEE. The CDR3 consists of 14 residues. The CDR3 here is CASSRGGGINEQFF. DNA for the CDR3: TGTGCCAGCAGCCGGGGTGGGGGGATCAATGAGCAGTTCTTC.

This clone was counted at least ten times. The genes are TRBV6-1 and TRBJ1-1; TRBD1 is a possible D gene (6 bases). Trimming left V 3 bases short and J 1 base short, with 15 bases between. The CDR3 sequence is 16 residues long. The germline CDR1 and CDR2 sequences are MNHNS and SASEGT. The chain's CDR3 is CASSEGPGQRNTEAFF. CDR3 DNA sequence: TGTGCCAGCAGTGAGGGGCCCGGACAGCGGAACACTGAAGCTTTCTTT.

The CDR3 DNA reads TGTGCCAGCAGTCTCGGGACAGGGGCAGGGTTGCAGTACTTC. This codes for CASSLGTGAGLQYF. V gene TRBV2 combines with J gene TRBJ2-7, with 10 bases that match TRBD1. The germline V gene has CDR1 SNHLY and CDR2 FYNNEI. The CDR3 consists of 14 residues. V gave up 5 bases and J gave up 9 bases; unmatched junction bases: 10.

The chain combines TRBV28 with TRBJ2-7; 9 bases are shared with TRBD1. V dropped 5 bases and J dropped 5; count of bases not matched to a gene: 7. Germline CDR1 reads MDHEN; CDR2 reads SYDVKM. The CDR3 consists of 14 residues. CDR3 in amino acids: CASSTGQGRDEQYF. The CDR3 coding sequence is TGTGCCAGCAGTACGGGACAGGGACGAGACGAGCAGTACTTC.

V is TRBV18 and J is TRBJ1-1, with D hard to call. Germline V CDR1 and CDR2: KGHSH, LQKENI. This CDR3 comprises 14 residues. The V and J ends lost 1 base and 1 base respectively, with 7 bases between them. The CDR3 DNA reads TGTGCCAGCTCACCACAGGGAGAGAACACTGAAGCTTTCTTT. Translating it yields CASSPQGENTEAFF.

This chain uses TRBV5-6 with TRBJ2-5, with D perhaps TRBD1 (7 bases). CDR1 is SGHDT, CDR2 YYEEEE, per germline. Between the trimmed V and J ends, which lost 4 bases and 1 base, there was a span of 14 bases. The CDR3 consists of 15 residues. The CDR3 loop is CASSPGDRAQETQYF. For the CDR3, the DNA is TGTGCCAGCAGCCCGGGGGACAGAGCCCAAGAGACCCAGTACTTC.

The chain employs TRBV12-5 and TRBJ1-5; a possible D gene is TRBD1 (6 bases). The V gene's germline CDR1 is LGHNT and CDR2 FRNRAP. CDR3 length: 17 amino acids. Trimming removed 2 bases at V and 8 bases at J, with 22 bases between. In DNA, the CDR3 is TGTGCTAGTGGTTTGAAAGCGGGGGCGAATAAGTTGGAGCCCCAGCATTTT. Encoded protein: CASGLKAGANKLEPQHF.

The V call is TRBV5-4, the J call TRBJ2-1; TRBD2 might be the D (6 bases). Between the trimmed V and J ends, which lost 2 bases and 6 bases, there was a span of 15 bases. This CDR3 comprises 15 residues. Germline lookup yields CDR1 SGHNT and CDR2 YYREEE (reference sequence). The CDR3 sequence: CASSFVTSFLNEQFF. The CDR3 DNA follows: TGTGCCAGCAGCTTCGTTACTAGCTTTCTCAATGAGCAGTTCTTC.

The rearrangement joins TRBV9 to TRBJ2-5; 8 bases agree with TRBD2. V trimming: 4 bases; J trimming: 3 bases; junction bases outside the gene matches: 5. The CDR3 length is 14 residues. Germline V gene lookup returns CDR1 SGDLS and CDR2 YYNGEE. The CDR3 loop is CASSLSGGEETQYF. The CDR3 coding sequence is TGTGCCAGCAGCCTCAGCGGGGGTGAAGAGACCCAGTACTTC.

This sequence joins TRBV5-1 and TRBJ2-7; 9 nucleotides match TRBD1. Germline V lookup: CDR1 SGHRS, CDR2 YFSETQ. This CDR3 comprises 15 residues. The V and J ends lost 1 base and 7 bases, in that order; junction bases with no gene match: 9. DNA for the CDR3: TGCGCCAGCAGCTTGTCGGGACAGGGTCCGGGGGAGCAGTACTTC. This sequence encodes CASSLSGQGPGEQYF.

Only a few counts were recorded for this clone. This rearrangement joins TRBV7-2 to TRBJ2-3; 11 bases agree with TRBD2. Looked up from germline, CDR1 is SGHTA and CDR2 is FQGNSA. V dropped 5 bases and J dropped 5; count of bases not matched to a gene: 12. The CDR3 contains 17 residues. For the CDR3, the DNA is TGTGCCAGCAGCCCCATAAGATTAGCGGGGGGGCGAGATACGCAGTATTTT. It codes for CASSPIRLAGGRDTQYF.

CDR3 sequence (DNA): TGTGCCAGCAGTTACGCTTTGGCATCAGGCTACGAGCAGTACTTC. It translates to CASSYALASGYEQYF. V gene TRBV6-6 combines with J gene TRBJ2-7; D is undetermined. The germline V and J ends were trimmed by 2 bases and 3 bases, with 14 bases remaining between them. CDR3 length: 15 amino acids. Germline-derived CDR1 and CDR2 are MNHNY and SVGAGI (reference sequence).

CDR3 sequence reads: CASSQDSINTGELFF. CDR3 nucleotide sequence: TGTGCCAGCTCACAAGACAGCATTAACACCGGGGAGCTGTTTTTT. J is TRBJ2-2 and V is TRBV18; maybe TRBD1 (5 bases). This CDR3 comprises 15 residues. V was shortened by 4 bases and J by 2 bases, with 11 bases between the two germline ends. Per germline, CDR1 KGHSH and CDR2 LQKENI.

V and J are TRBV5-1 and TRBJ1-1, with 10 bases lining up with TRBD1. CDR1 is SGHRS, CDR2 YFSETQ, per germline. Trimming removed 0 bases from V and 4 bases from J; junction bases left unmatched: 3. The CDR3 extends over 15 amino acids. The CDR3 nucleotides read TGCGCCAGCAGCTTGGGGGGACAGGGGACCACTGAAGCTTTCTTT. Residues: CASSLGGQGTTEAFF.

The chain joins TRBV6-5 to TRBJ1-2, with D tentatively TRBD1 (6 bases). This CDR3 comprises 14 residues. The V and J ends lost 0 bases and 4 bases respectively, with 9 bases between them. Germline lookup yields CDR1 MNHEY and CDR2 SVGAGI. CDR3 sequence: CASSYSTGTYGYTF. CDR3 bases: TGTGCCAGCAGTTACTCCACAGGGACCTATGGCTACACCTTC.

The table lists this clone with a few counts. The chain carries TRBV6-1 and TRBJ2-7, with 8 bases identical to TRBD2. Per germline, CDR1 MNHNS and CDR2 SASEGT. The trim removed 1 base at V and 3 bases at J, leaving 5 bases unmatched. This CDR3 comprises 15 residues. The CDR3 loop reads CASSEEGSGVYEQYF. The CDR3 nucleotides are TGTGCCAGCAGTGAAGAGGGTAGCGGGGTCTACGAGCAGTACTTC.

V is TRBV11-2 and J is TRBJ1-6; D not certain. This CDR3 contains 16 residues. The germline V gene has CDR1 SGHAT and CDR2 FQNNGV. V gave up 1 base and J gave up 5 bases, with 12 bases separating them. The CDR3 coding sequence is TGTGCCAGCAGCTTAGTCGGGCGGAGGGATAATTCACCCCTCCACTTT. Protein product: CASSLVGRRDNSPLHF.

The V and J genes are TRBV9 and TRBJ1-2; possible D gene TRBD1, 6 bases. V shed 0 bases and J shed 6 bases, with 9 bases lying between them. CDR1 SGDLS and CDR2 YYNGEE come from the germline V gene. This CDR3 has 13 residues. The CDR3 DNA reads TGTGCCAGCAGCGTAGCGGCAGGGGATGGCTACACCTTC. Its protein is CASSVAAGDGYTF.

The chain recombines TRBV5-6 with TRBJ2-1; 7 bases are a match to TRBD1. CDR1 and CDR2 (germline): SGHDT, YYEEEE. CDR3 size: 13 residues. V lost 4 bases and J lost 5; bases outside the gene matches: 3. The CDR3 coding sequence is TGTGCCAGCAGCCAGACAGGGAACAATGAGCAGTTCTTC. It specifies CASSQTGNNEQFF.